A single sample is the source of the 9 T cell receptor beta chains below, sequenced in a study of T-cell reconstitution after alpha-beta-depleted transplantation in children (dated by TCRdb to 2016 to 2017). The meaning of the sample's time point label: day 60 (about 2 months) after transplantation. This sample's treatment or condition label indicates: allogeneic hematopoietic cell transplantation with graft depleted of TCRalphabeta T cells and CD19 B cells. To prepare the library, PCR was applied. TCRdb records Illumina HiSeq 2500 as the sequencer. Molecular barcoding was employed in the preparation of TCR libraries, with unique molecular identifiers being used to normalize TCRbeta repertoire quantification. Using fastp at Q25 and MiXCR, TCRdb reprocessed the public reads and kept productive beta chains. For every CDR3 protein sequence, its rows merge into one entry that carries the most common genes and DNA. The sample profile shows over 85,000 distinct CDR3 sequences; around 5.9% of them were found once. Of the sample, 6.1% falls within the top ten clones.

Sequenced material: PBMCs, mostly from graft donor cells, taken 60 days after TCRalphabeta/CD19-depleted stem cell transplant. Source of these receptors: a female patient aged 2-10 years who had a stem cell transplant for Fanconi anemia, so the T cells may come from the graft donor.

This clonotype turned up a few times. V usage is TRBV20-1 and J usage is TRBJ2-1; D remains ambiguous. The CDR3 covers 13 residues. CDR1 is DFQATT, CDR2 SNEGSKA, per germline (reference sequence). The germline V and J ends were trimmed by 2 bases and 4 bases, with 9 bases remaining between them. This CDR3 is CSARFAVYNEQFF. CDR3 coding DNA: TGCAGTGCTAGATTTGCGGTGTACAATGAGCAGTTCTTC.

This clonotype has ten or more counts. This sequence joins TRBV7-9 and TRBJ2-2; D is perhaps TRBD1 or TRBD2 (5 bases each). There are 15 residues in the CDR3. Germline-derived CDR1 and CDR2 are SEHNR and FQNEAQ (reference sequence). The V and J ends lost 4 bases and 2 bases respectively, with 11 bases between them. In DNA form, the CDR3 reads TGTGCCAGCAGCTGGTGGGGGAGCAACACCGGGGAGCTGTTTTTT. It specifies CASSWWGSNTGELFF. Together with reference TRBV7-9 and TRBJ2-2, the CDR3 gives the full variable domain: DTGVSQNPRHKITKRGQNVTFRCDPISEHNRLYWYRQTLGQGPEFLTYFQNEAQLEKSRLLSDRFSAERPKGSFSTLEIQRTEQGDSAMYLCASSWWGSNTGELFFGEGSRLTVL.

In this sample, this clonotype turned up many times. The genes are TRBV12-3 or TRBV12-4 and TRBJ2-3, with D perhaps TRBD2 (5 bases). This CDR3 spans 17 amino acids. Trimming removed 3 bases at V and 10 bases at J, with 26 bases between. This CDR3 is CASSFYVRGSRHVPQYF. Written as DNA, the CDR3 is TGTGCCAGCAGTTTTTATGTTCGTGGGAGTCGCCATGTTCCGCAGTATTTT.

This clonotype has more than one count but fewer than ten. V gene TRBV20-1 combines with J gene TRBJ1-4; 7 bases fit TRBD1. The V gene's germline CDR1 is DFQATT and CDR2 SNEGSKA (reference sequence). The V gene end was trimmed by 6 bases and the J gene end by 5 bases; junction bases not matched to a gene: 6. The CDR3 length is 13 residues. The CDR3 nucleotides read TGCAGTGCGGCGGGACAGAGAAATGAAAAACTGTTTTTT. It codes for CSAAGQRNEKLFF.

This clonotype was observed at least ten times. The rearrangement links TRBV28 to TRBJ1-4; 9 bases agree with TRBD1. The CDR3 covers 16 residues. With 3 bases clipped from V and 1 base from J, the junction kept 3 bases outside the gene matches. Germline-derived CDR1 and CDR2 are MDHEN and SYDVKM. In nucleotides, the CDR3 is TGTGCCAGCAGTTTTCACAGGGGGCTAACTAATGAAAAACTGTTTTTT. Translated, it gives CASSFHRGLTNEKLFF.

This clonotype occurred a few times. The rearrangement links TRBV20-1 to TRBJ2-1; D uncertain. V gave up 3 bases and J gave up 7 bases, with 4 bases separating them. CDR3 length equals 10 residues. Germline CDR1 is DFQATT and CDR2 is SNEGSKA (reference sequence). CDR3 sequence: CSASFNEQFF. The CDR3 DNA reads as TGCAGTGCTAGCTTTAATGAGCAGTTCTTC.

This clonotype was observed a handful of times. A clone one base away is much larger, so this may be a read error. The chain joins TRBV20-1 to TRBJ2-1, with 10 bases matching TRBD2. Germline CDR1 reads DFQATT; CDR2 reads SNEGSKA (reference sequence). The CDR3 is made up of 16 amino acids. The CDR3 DNA sequence: TGCTGTGCTAGTTCCTTCAGCGGGAGGGCCTACAATGAGCAGTTCTTC. As protein: CCASSFSGRAYNEQFF.

The V and J genes are TRBV20-1 and TRBJ2-3; D might be TRBD2 (6 bases). Trimming removed 7 bases at V and 2 bases at J, with 13 bases between. In germline, CDR1 is DFQATT, CDR2 SNEGSKA (reference sequence). The CDR3 extends over 13 amino acids. The CDR3 here is CSDRSGPTDTQYF. CDR3 nucleotides: TGCAGTGACCGTAGCGGACCCACAGATACGCAGTATTTT.

The genes are TRBV3-1 and TRBJ2-5; the D gene is possibly TRBD1 (5 bases). Per germline, CDR1 LGHDT and CDR2 YNNKEL (reference sequence). The CDR3 covers 17 residues. The V end was cut by 1 base, the J end by 2 bases, with 17 bases between. The CDR3 sequence is CASSQAIPWRQQETQYF. In DNA, the CDR3 is TGTGCCAGCAGCCAAGCCATCCCTTGGAGACAGCAAGAGACCCAGTACTTC.